This TCR beta chain was recorded in a study of T cells in Graves' hyperthyroidism and ophthalmopathy. From RNA transcripts, TCR beta CDR3 regions were amplified. Using the HTBI primer set, a first-round RT-PCR was run on the TCR CDR3. TCRdb re-called the multiplex PCR reads with MiXCR, one entry per CDR3 protein. This sample has some 560,000 distinct CDR3 sequences; approximately 14% occur once, and the top ten carry around 6.6%. Many counts were recorded for this clonotype. V lost 2 bases and J lost 2, with 11 bases in between. The CDR3 runs 15 residues. From germline, CDR1 is KGHSH and CDR2 LQKENI. The source is a young woman with Graves' hyperthyroidism. The rearrangement uses TRBV18 and TRBJ2-3, with a tentative D call TRBD1 (5 bases). The specimen sequenced was blood. The CDR3 region is CASSPGATDTDTQYF. The DNA for the CDR3 is TGTGCCAGCTCACCAGGGGCAACTGACACAGATACGCAGTATTTT.